This T cell receptor (beta chain) was observed in a study of CD8 T cells in ankylosing spondylitis. Study results and caveats: Earlier authors reported some of these motif variants in reactive arthritis synovial fluid and blood. Peripheral blood samples showed relatively rare disease-linked clones, and these clones were CD8+.

V was clipped by 8 bases and J by 7 bases, with 17 bases between them. This CDR3 is 13 amino acids long. Quantitative barcoded 5'-RACE was used to prepare TCR beta libraries. From the 5' RACE reads, TCRdb called clonotypes with MiXCR, one entry per CDR3 protein. The table lists roughly 250,000 distinct CDR3 sequences, 8% to 9.5% of them singletons, with about 6.5% in the top ten. This clonotype was seen many times. Its antigen is not known. This clonotype originated in a male donor with ankylosing spondylitis or in good health (not recorded which). The V call is TRBV12-3 or TRBV12-4, the J call TRBJ1-2, with a possible D match to TRBD1 (6 bases). The material sequenced was blood, either unsorted or a sorted T cell fraction (not recorded which). CDR3 in amino acids: CASGSGQIRGYTF. The CDR3, as DNA: TGTGCCAGCGGATCGGGACAAATTCGTGGCTACACCTTC.